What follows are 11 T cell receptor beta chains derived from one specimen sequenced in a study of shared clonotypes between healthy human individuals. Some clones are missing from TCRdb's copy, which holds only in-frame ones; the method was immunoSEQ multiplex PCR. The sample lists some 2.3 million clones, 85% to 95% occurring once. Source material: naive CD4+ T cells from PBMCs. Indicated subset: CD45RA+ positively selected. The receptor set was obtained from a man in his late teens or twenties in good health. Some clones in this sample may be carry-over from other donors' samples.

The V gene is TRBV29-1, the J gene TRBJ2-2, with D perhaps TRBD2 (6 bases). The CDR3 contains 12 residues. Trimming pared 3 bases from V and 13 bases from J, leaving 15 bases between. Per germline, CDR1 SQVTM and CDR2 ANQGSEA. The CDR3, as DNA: TGCAGCGTTGAGTTGGGAGGTAGGAGGCTGTTTTTT. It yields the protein CSVELGGRRLFF.

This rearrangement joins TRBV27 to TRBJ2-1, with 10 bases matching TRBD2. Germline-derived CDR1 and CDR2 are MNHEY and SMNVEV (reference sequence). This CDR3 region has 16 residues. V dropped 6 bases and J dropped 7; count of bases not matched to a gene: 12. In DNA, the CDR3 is TGTGCCAGCAGCCACTTGTCTAGCGGGAGTACGAATGAGCAGTTCTTC. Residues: CASSHLSSGSTNEQFF.

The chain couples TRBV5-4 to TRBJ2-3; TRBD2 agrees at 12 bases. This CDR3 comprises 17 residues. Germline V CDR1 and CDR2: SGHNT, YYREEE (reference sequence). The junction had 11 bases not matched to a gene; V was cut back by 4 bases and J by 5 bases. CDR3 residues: CASSLLPGLAGLDTQYF. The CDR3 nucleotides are TGTGCCAGCAGCCTACTTCCGGGACTAGCGGGCCTAGATACGCAGTATTTT.

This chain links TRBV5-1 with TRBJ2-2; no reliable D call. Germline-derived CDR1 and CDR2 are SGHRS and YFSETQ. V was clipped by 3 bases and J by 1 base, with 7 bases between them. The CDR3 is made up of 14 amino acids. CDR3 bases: TGCGCCAGCAGCTCTACTTGGAACACCGGGGAGCTGTTTTTT. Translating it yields CASSSTWNTGELFF.

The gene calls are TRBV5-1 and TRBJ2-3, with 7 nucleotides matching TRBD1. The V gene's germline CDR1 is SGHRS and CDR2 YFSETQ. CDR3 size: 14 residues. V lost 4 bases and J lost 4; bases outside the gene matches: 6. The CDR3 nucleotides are TGCGCCAGCAGCCAGGACAGGCCCGCAGATACGCAGTATTTT. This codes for CASSQDRPADTQYF.

The CDR3 nucleotides are TGTGCCAGCTCACCAGGGCTAGCGGGAGGCGATGAGCAGTTCTTC. Translating gives CASSPGLAGGDEQFF. The chain uses TRBV18 and TRBJ2-1; 11 positions agree with TRBD2. CDR1 KGHSH and CDR2 LQKENI come from the germline V gene. The trim removed 2 bases at V and 8 bases at J, leaving 5 bases unmatched. The CDR3 loop spans 15 amino acids.

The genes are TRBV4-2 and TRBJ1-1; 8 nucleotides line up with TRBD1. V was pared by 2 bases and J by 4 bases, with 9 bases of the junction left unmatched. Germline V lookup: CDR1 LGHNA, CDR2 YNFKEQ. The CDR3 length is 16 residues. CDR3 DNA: TGTGCCAGCAGCCAATCTAGCAGGGGGCTGGGCACTGAAGCTTTCTTT. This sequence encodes CASSQSSRGLGTEAFF.

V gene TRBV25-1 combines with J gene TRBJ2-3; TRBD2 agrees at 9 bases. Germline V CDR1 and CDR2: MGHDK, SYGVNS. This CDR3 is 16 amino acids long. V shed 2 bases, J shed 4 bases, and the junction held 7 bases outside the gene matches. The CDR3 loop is CASSEGRSSGADTQYF. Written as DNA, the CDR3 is TGTGCCAGCAGTGAAGGTCGTTCTAGCGGGGCAGATACGCAGTATTTT.

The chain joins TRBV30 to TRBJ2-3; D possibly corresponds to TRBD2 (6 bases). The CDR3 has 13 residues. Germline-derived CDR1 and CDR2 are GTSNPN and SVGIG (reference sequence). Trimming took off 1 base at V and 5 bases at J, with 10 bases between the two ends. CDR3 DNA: TGTGCCTGGAGTGGGGAGGTGGGAGATACGCAGTATTTT. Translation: CAWSGEVGDTQYF.

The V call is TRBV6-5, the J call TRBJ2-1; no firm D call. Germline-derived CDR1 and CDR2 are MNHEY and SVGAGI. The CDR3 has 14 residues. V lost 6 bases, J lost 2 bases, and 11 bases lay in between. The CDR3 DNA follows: TGTGCCAGCAGGCGGTCAACACCCTACAATGAGCAGTTCTTC. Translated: CASRRSTPYNEQFF.

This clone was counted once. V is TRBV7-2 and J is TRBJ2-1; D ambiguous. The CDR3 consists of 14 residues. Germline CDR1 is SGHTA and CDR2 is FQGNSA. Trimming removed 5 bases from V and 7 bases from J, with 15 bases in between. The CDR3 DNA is TGTGCCAGCAGCCCCGTAAGATCGCGGAATGAGCAGTTCTTC. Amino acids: CASSPVRSRNEQFF.